The rows below give T cell receptor beta chains drawn from one sample of a study of T cells in localized non-small cell lung cancer. Profiling relied on immunoSEQ multiplex PCR, and the TCRdb table lists in-frame clones only, not all of them. The table records around 40,000 clones, around 88% of them present only once. This specimen consisted of peripheral blood, obtained before any cancer treatment. These receptors all stem from a man aged 40-75 years with stage I lung adenocarcinoma. Each CDR3 is given without its conserved first and last residue.

>TRBV15|TRBJ2-1
ATSRVDSGGRNEQF
>TRBV9|TRBJ2-1
ASSRTSGNYNEQF
>TRBV5-8|TRBJ2-3
ASSPYREGDTQY
>TRBV7-2|TRBJ1-1
ASSLGGADTEAF
>TRBV4-2|TRBJ2-2
ASSHRGGGNTGELF
>TRBV5-8|TRBJ2-7
ASSLGHSTSYEQY
>TRBV27|TRBJ2-4
ASSPRGGLDIQY
>TRBV4-3|TRBJ2-1
ASSQDPGTRRNEQF
>TRBV5-1|TRBJ2-3
ASSSLYSVGTDTQY
>TRBV6-7|TRBJ1-2
ASSYQEGRYGSYGYT
>TRBV4-3|TRBJ1-1
ASSQDRASKFEAF
>TRBV13|TRBJ2-5
ASSRREGGETQY
>TRBV5-4|TRBJ2-7
ASSRGLASSDEQY
>TRBV5-1|TRBJ2-7
ASSSINRGLLYEQY
>TRBV5-6|TRBJ2-4
ASSLGPLETNIQY
>TRBV6-1|TRBJ1-2
ASSEWVDRILRYGYT
>TRBV7-2|TRBJ2-7
ASSPRGARGGYEQY
>TRBV27|TRBJ2-1
ASRRQGAGLIEQF
>TRBV5-1|TRBJ2-5
ASSRDNQETQY
>TRBV7-9|TRBJ2-3
ASSLEGLGTDTQY
>TRBV7-2|TRBJ2-7
ASSRTAPGYEQY
>TRBV11-3|TRBJ2-3
ASSFSGLTDTQY
>TRBV7-8|TRBJ2-2
ASSPQARPTGELF
>TRBV4-3|TRBJ1-2
ASSQEETGAYGYT
>TRBV19|TRBJ2-7
ASSFRQGSYEQY
>TRBV28|TRBJ1-2
ASSPSLRQGPSNYGYT
>TRBV11-3|TRBJ2-1
ASSSLPGNEQF
>TRBV11-2|TRBJ2-7
ASSLDLNRYEQY
>TRBV7-2|TRBJ1-2
ASSFVEGGGNYGYT
>TRBV7-2|TRBJ1-5
ASSLAPGGGQGRIQPQH
>TRBV7-8|TRBJ2-2
ASSLVVGEVTGELF
>TRBV9|TRBJ1-6
ASSIDLAYNSPLH
>TRBV28|TRBJ1-1
ASRITGTEAF
>TRBV5-1|TRBJ2-1
ASSLAGPSSYNEQF
>TRBV7-8|TRBJ1-1
ASSLGIVNTEAF
>TRBV10-3|TRBJ2-7
AIRGLATYEQY
>TRBV28|TRBJ2-5
ASSRTGGEETQY
>TRBV5-1|TRBJ1-1
ASSLGTGRGTEAF
>TRBV19|TRBJ2-1
AVSPDLYNEQF
>TRBV5-8|TRBJ2-1
ASSLLGLAYNEQF
>TRBV11-2|TRBJ2-1
ASSLDASDFDEQF
>TRBV7-6|TRBJ2-1
ASSFQAGSYNEQF
>TRBV28|TRBJ2-5
ASTREIAEETQY
>TRBV7-9|TRBJ2-5
ASSLSTGWETQY
>TRBV9|TRBJ2-3
ASSPRLAGGQY
>TRBV29-1|TRBJ2-3
SVLWREVRRTDTQY
>TRBV21-1|TRBJ2-1
ASSKEKADGPQNEQF
>TRBV29-1|TRBJ2-7
SVEDLVAGTTYEQY
>TRBV30|TRBJ2-5
AWRMGQTQY
>TRBV4-2|TRBJ2-3
AVLGTDTQY
>TRBV29-1|TRBJ1-5
SVVEQSLGPQH
>TRBV7-6|TRBJ1-1
ASSPQDYSEAF
>TRBV18|TRBJ2-3
ASSPSRTGRADTQY
>TRBV7-6|TRBJ2-7
ASSFGTSGRYEQY
>TRBV14|TRBJ2-3
ASSLLGLTDTQY